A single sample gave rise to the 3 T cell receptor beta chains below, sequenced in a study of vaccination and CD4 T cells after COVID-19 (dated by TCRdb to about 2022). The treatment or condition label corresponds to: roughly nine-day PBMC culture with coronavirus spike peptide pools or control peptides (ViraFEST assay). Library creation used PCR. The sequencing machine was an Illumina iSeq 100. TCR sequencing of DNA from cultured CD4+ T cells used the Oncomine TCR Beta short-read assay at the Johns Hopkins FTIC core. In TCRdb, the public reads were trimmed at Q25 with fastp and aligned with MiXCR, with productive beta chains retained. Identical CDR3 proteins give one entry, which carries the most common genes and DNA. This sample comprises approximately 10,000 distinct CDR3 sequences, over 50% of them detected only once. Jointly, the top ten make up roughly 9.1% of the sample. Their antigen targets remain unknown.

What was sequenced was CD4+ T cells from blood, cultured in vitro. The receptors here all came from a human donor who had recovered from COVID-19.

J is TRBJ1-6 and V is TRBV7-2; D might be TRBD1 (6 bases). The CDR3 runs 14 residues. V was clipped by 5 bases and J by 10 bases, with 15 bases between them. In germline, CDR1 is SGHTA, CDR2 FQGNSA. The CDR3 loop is CASSPWGAESPLHF. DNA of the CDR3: TGTGCCAGCAGCCCTTGGGGGGCGGAATCACCCCTCCACTTT.

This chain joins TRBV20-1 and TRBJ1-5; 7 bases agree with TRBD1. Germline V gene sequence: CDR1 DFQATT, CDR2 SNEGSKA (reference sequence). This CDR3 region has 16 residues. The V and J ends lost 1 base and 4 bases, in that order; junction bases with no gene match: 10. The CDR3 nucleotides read TGCAGTGCTAGAGCCCTAGGGGGCAGGATTAATCAGCCCCAGCATTTT. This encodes CSARALGGRINQPQHF.

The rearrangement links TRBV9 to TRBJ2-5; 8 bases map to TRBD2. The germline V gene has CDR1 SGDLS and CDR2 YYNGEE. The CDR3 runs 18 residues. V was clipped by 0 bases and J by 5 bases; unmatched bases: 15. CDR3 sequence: CASSVGAAGAPGGETQYF. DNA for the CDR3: TGTGCCAGCAGCGTAGGGGCAGCGGGAGCCCCCGGGGGCGAGACCCAGTACTTC.